This entry lists 10 T cell receptor beta chains sequenced from one sample in a study of blood T cell repertoires in COVID-19. Clones were read by immunoSEQ multiplex PCR, and TCRdb kept only the in-frame ones, dropping some. The data contain roughly 95,000 clones, 82% of them singletons. The sequenced sample consisted of peripheral blood. Receptors originate from a man between 50 and 59 years old with active or convalescent COVID-19.

The DNA of the CDR3 is TGTGCCTGGAGTCCCCTCCCGGGCGGGACCGGGGAGCTGTTTTTT. This codes for CAWSPLPGGTGELFF. V is TRBV30 and J is TRBJ2-2; maybe TRBD2 (5 bases). Deletions cut 2 bases from V and 5 bases from J, with 15 bases between. The CDR3 extends over 15 amino acids. Germline-derived CDR1 and CDR2 are GTSNPN and SVGIG (reference sequence).

The chain links TRBV5-1 to TRBJ2-3; the match to TRBD1 covers 7 bases. Germline assignment: CDR1 SGHRS and CDR2 YFSETQ. Trimming at V came to 4 bases and at J to 2 bases, leaving 4 bases not matched to a gene. This CDR3 has 14 amino acids. The CDR3 bases are TGCGCCAGCAGCCCTGGACAGGACACAGATACGCAGTATTTT. Translated: CASSPGQDTDTQYF.

Within the sample, this clone is medium-sized. The chain joins TRBV4-1 to TRBJ1-1; D not resolved. The CDR3 covers 14 residues. Looked up from germline, CDR1 is MGHRA and CDR2 is YSYEKL. Trimming pared 4 bases from V and 1 base from J, leaving 10 bases between. The CDR3 protein is CASSLYDWNTEAFF. The DNA of the CDR3 is TGCGCCAGCAGCCTTTATGACTGGAACACTGAAGCTTTCTTT.

The J gene is TRBJ1-3, the V gene TRBV2; possible D gene TRBD1, 5 bases. Looked up from germline, CDR1 is SNHLY and CDR2 is FYNNEI. With 7 bases removed from V and 0 bases from J, the gap between germline ends came to 7 bases. The CDR3 spans 13 residues. The CDR3 DNA reads TGTGCCAGCAAGGGGTACTCTGGAAACACCATATATTTT. This encodes CASKGYSGNTIYF.

The genes are TRBV19 and TRBJ1-1, with a possible D match to TRBD1 (6 bases). Germline loops: CDR1 LNHDA, CDR2 SQIVND (reference sequence). The CDR3 spans 15 residues. V lost 5 bases and J lost 4, with 17 bases in between. The CDR3 sequence: CASSWQQGQGTEAFF. CDR3 in DNA: TGTGCCAGTAGTTGGCAACAGGGTCAGGGCACTGAAGCTTTCTTT.

This chain uses TRBV25-1 with TRBJ1-6; 8 bases line up with TRBD1. The CDR3 has 16 amino acids. Unmatched junction bases numbered 6, after V lost 1 base and J lost 7 bases. Germline V gene sequence: CDR1 MGHDK, CDR2 SYGVNS. CDR3 amino acids: CASSESRTGNNSPLHF. DNA for the CDR3: TGTGCCAGCAGTGAATCTCGGACAGGGAACAATTCACCCCTCCACTTT.

J is TRBJ2-1 and V is TRBV28; 10 bases align to TRBD2. Germline values: CDR1 MDHEN, CDR2 SYDVKM. Trimming cost V 3 bases and J 4 bases; bases outside gene matches: 12. The CDR3 spans 18 residues. CDR3 coding DNA: TGTGCCAGCAGTTTGGTTCCAGCGGGGGGGCCCAGTTACAATGAGCAGTTCTTC. Its translation: CASSLVPAGGPSYNEQFF.

This chain joins TRBV5-6 and TRBJ1-5; the D gene is possibly TRBD1 (5 bases). Trimming stripped 0 bases from V and 7 bases from J, with 11 bases between. This CDR3 contains 14 residues. CDR1 is SGHDT and CDR2 is YYEEEE in the germline V gene. In DNA, the CDR3 is TGTGCCAGCAGCTTGGAGGGGTCAGGGCAGCCCCAGCATTTT. As protein: CASSLEGSGQPQHF.

The gene calls are TRBV7-2 and TRBJ1-1; 9 nucleotides line up with TRBD1. This CDR3 is built from 15 residues. V lost 4 bases, J lost 1 base, and 4 bases stayed unmatched. The germline V gene has CDR1 SGHTA and CDR2 FQGNSA. CDR3 bases: TGTGCCAGCAGCTACCTGACAGGGGGGAACACTGAAGCTTTCTTT. It is translated as CASSYLTGGNTEAFF.

V and J are TRBV5-1 and TRBJ2-3, with D maybe TRBD2 (5 bases). Trimming shortened V by 0 bases and J by 1 base, and 9 bases separated the two germline ends. Germline values: CDR1 SGHRS, CDR2 YFSETQ. The CDR3 runs to 15 residues. CDR3 sequence: CASSLVDYRTDTQYF. The CDR3 region has the DNA TGCGCCAGCAGCTTGGTTGACTACCGCACAGATACGCAGTATTTT.